This is a list of T cell receptor beta chains from one sample in a study of blood T cell repertoires in COVID-19. The protocol was immunoSEQ multiplex PCR, while the TCRdb copy is restricted to in-frame clones and leaves out a portion. Of about 180,000 clones in the sample, 70% to 85% were seen once. The specimen was peripheral blood. These receptors were obtained from a human donor in a cohort sampled during active COVID-19. CDR3s leave out the opening cysteine and the closing phenylalanine or tryptophan. A D gene is named only where the DNA matches it firmly. Size tells how often a clone was seen (once, few, many) or the class of an expanded clone, and some rows leave it out.

CDR3,V,length,D,size,J
SVERQGGYGYT,TRBV29-1,11,TRBD1,.,TRBJ1-2
NRLTGKYEQY,TRBV29-1,10,.,few,TRBJ2-7
AWSRRQGGSPLH,TRBV30,12,TRBD1,.,TRBJ1-6
ASSNRGDTEAF,TRBV2,11,TRBD1,.,TRBJ1-1
ASSQRSTDTQY,TRBV3-1/TRBV3-2,11,.,.,TRBJ2-3
ATSRDLLTEGF,TRBV15,11,.,.,TRBJ2-1
ASSLGSDGYT,TRBV12-3/TRBV12-4,10,.,.,TRBJ1-2
ASSGRTSGANTGELF,TRBV2,15,TRBD2,.,TRBJ2-2
ASSEAPSNEQF,TRBV6-1,11,.,once,TRBJ2-1
ASSYGGTEAF,TRBV6-5,10,.,few,TRBJ1-1